The T cell receptor (beta chain) described here comes from a study of shared clonotypes between healthy human individuals. Findings of the study overall: Roughly 5% of naive CD4 clonotypes were common to a few donors. Non-shared clonotypes showed lower generation probabilities than clonotypes common to all four donors.

Naive CD4+ cells were CD45RA-selected; the remaining cells were memory. This CDR3 has 19 residues. Per the germline V gene, CDR1 is SNHLY and CDR2 is FYNNEI. Trimming took 4 bases from V and 7 from J; bases not matched to a gene: 15. Worth noting for this clone: The target antigen is unknown.

Several immunoSEQ 96-well plates shared each subset's DNA, each plate a replicate. Sequenced by immunoSEQ multiplex PCR; TCRdb stores in-frame clones only, minus some. The sample yields a few million clones, 85% to 95% seen once. Input material: naive CD4+ T cells from PBMCs. Regarding subset: CD45RA+ positively selected. This receptor was obtained from a man between 18 and 35 years old in good health. Some clones in this sample may be carry-over from other donors' samples. The V call is TRBV2, the J call TRBJ2-1; 14 bases align to TRBD2. CDR3 sequence: CASSGRLAGGRVAANEQFF. CDR3 nucleotide sequence: TGTGCCAGCAGTGGTCGACTAGCGGGGGGGCGGGTAGCAGCAAATGAGCAGTTCTTC.